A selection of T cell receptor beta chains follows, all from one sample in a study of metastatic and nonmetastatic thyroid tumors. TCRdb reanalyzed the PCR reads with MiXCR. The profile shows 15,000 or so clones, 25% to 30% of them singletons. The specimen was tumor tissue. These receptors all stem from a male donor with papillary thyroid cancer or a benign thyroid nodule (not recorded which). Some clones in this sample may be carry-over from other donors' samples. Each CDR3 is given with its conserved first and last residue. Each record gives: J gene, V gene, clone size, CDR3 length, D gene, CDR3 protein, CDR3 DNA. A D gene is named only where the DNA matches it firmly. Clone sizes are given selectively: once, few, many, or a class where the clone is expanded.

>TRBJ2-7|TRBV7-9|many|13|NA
CASSFGVSYEQYF
TGTGCCAGCAGCTTCGGGGTATCCTACGAGCAGTACTTC
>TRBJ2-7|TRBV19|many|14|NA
CASPGPNYSYEQYF
TGTGCCAGTCCGGGGCCTAACTACTCCTACGAGCAGTACTTC
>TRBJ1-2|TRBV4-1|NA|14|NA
CASSQGTAFYGYTF
TGCGCCAGCAGCCAAGGAACGGCCTTCTATGGCTACACCTTC
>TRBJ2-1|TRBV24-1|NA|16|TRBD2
CATSDFSLAGVSEQFF
TGTGCCACCAGTGATTTCTCGCTAGCGGGAGTAAGTGAGCAGTTCTTC
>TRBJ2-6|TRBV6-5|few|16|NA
CASIDSGRSGANVLTF
TGTGCCAGCATTGACTCTGGTCGCTCTGGGGCCAACGTCCTGACTTTC
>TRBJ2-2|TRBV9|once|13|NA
CASSVQGTGELFF
TGTGCCAGCAGCGTTCAGGGGACCGGGGAGCTGTTTTTT
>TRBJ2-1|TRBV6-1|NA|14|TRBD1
CASREGGAYNEQFF
TGTGCCAGCAGGGAAGGGGGCGCCTACAATGAGCAGTTCTTC
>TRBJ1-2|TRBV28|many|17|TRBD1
CASSGLGATGLVNGYTF
TGTGCCAGCAGTGGCCTGGGGGCGACAGGGCTAGTGAATGGCTACACCTTC
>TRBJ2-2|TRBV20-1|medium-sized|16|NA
CSARAGTPLGAGELFF
TGCAGTGCTAGGGCCGGGACCCCTCTAGGGGCCGGGGAGCTGTTTTTT
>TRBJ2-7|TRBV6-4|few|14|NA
CASSIVEQSYEQYF
TGTGCCAGCTCTATCGTAGAGCAGTCCTACGAGCAGTACTTC
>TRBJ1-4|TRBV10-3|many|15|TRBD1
CATKDRGSTNEKLFF
TGTGCCACTAAGGACAGGGGCTCAACTAATGAAAAACTGTTTTTT
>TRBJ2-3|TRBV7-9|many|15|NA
CASSLVVNPPDTQYF
TGTGCCAGCAGCTTAGTGGTAAACCCTCCAGATACGCAGTATTTT
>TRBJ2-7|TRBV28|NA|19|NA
CASRTLRPVERPGGYEQYF
TGTGCCAGCAGAACCCTTCGACCTGTGGAGCGACCTGGAGGTTACGAGCAGTACTTC
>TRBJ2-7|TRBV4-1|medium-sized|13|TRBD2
CASSPTSAYEQYF
TGCGCCAGCAGCCCCACTAGCGCCTACGAGCAGTACTTC
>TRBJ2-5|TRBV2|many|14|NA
CASTPRRGGETQYF
TGTGCCAGCACCCCCCGTCGGGGTGGGGAGACCCAGTACTTC
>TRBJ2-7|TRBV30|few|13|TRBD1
CAWSGTGIWEQYF
TGTGCCTGGTCCGGGACAGGGATATGGGAGCAGTACTTC
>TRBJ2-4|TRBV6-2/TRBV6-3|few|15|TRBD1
CASSTRDRGTDIQYF
TGTGCCAGCAGTACCCGGGACAGGGGAACAGACATTCAGTACTTC
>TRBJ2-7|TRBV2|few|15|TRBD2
CASSEAGGRLYEQYF
TGTGCCAGCAGTGAAGCGGGCGGGAGACTCTACGAGCAGTACTTC
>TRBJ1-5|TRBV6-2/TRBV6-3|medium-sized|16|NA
CASSYPGTHSNQPQHF
TGTGCCAGCAGTTACCCCGGGACACATAGCAATCAGCCCCAGCATTTT
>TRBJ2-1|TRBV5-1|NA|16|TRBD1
CASSIMTGAGYNEQFF
TGCGCCAGCAGCATCATGACAGGGGCAGGTTACAATGAGCAGTTCTTC
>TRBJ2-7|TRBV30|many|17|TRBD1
CAWSVLSGDRGSYEQYF
TGTGCCTGGAGTGTACTTTCCGGCGACAGGGGCTCCTACGAGCAGTACTTC
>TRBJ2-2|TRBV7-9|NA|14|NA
CASSSERSSGELFF
TGTGCCAGCAGCTCCGAAAGGAGCTCCGGGGAGCTGTTTTTT
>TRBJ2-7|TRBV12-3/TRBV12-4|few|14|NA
CASSPDRRSYEQYF
TGTGCCAGCAGTCCGGACAGACGATCCTACGAGCAGTACTTC
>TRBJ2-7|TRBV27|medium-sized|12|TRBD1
CASSTTGVEQYF
TGTGCCAGCAGTACCACAGGGGTCGAGCAGTACTTC
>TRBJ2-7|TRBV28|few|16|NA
CASSPHLGRSSYEQYF
TGTGCCAGCAGCCCTCACCTAGGCCGGAGCTCCTACGAGCAGTACTTC
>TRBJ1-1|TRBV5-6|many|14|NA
CASSSPVEAGEAFF
TGTGCCAGCAGCTCGCCGGTGGAGGCGGGTGAAGCTTTCTTT
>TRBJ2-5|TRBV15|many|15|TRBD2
CATSRDIGGGETQYF
TGTGCCACCAGCAGAGATATCGGGGGGGGAGAGACCCAGTACTTC
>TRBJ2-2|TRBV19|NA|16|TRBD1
CASSPPGQEYTGELFF
TGTGCCAGTAGCCCACCCGGACAGGAGTACACCGGGGAGCTGTTTTTT
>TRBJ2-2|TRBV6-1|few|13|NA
CASTSFDTGELFF
TGTGCCAGCACTAGCTTTGACACCGGGGAGCTGTTTTTT
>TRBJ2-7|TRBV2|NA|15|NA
CASSEIRGSRGEQYF
TGTGCCAGCAGTGAGATTCGGGGTTCCCGAGGAGAGCAGTACTTC
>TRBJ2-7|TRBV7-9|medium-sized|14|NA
CASSHRDRNYEQYF
TGTGCCAGCAGCCACCGCGACAGGAACTACGAGCAGTACTTC
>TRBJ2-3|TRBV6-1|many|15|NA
CASSAGGSSTDTQYF
TGTGCCAGCAGTGCTGGTGGGTCCTCCACAGATACGCAGTATTTT
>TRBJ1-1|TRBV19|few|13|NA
CASSDGQNTEAFF
TGTGCCAGCAGTGACGGACAGAACACTGAAGCTTTCTTT
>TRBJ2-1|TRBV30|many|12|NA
CAGGGSGNEQFF
TGTGCCGGGGGCGGGAGTGGTAATGAGCAGTTCTTC
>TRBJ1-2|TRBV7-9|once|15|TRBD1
CASSSDWTGGKGYTF
TGTGCCAGCAGCTCAGACTGGACAGGTGGGAAAGGCTACACCTTC
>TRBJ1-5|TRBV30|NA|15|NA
CAWSVPGNPGQPQHF
TGTGCCTGGAGCGTACCAGGGAACCCGGGTCAGCCCCAGCATTTT
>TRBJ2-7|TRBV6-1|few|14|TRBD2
CASSHTSDHYEQYF
TGTGCCAGCAGCCATACTAGCGACCACTACGAGCAGTACTTC
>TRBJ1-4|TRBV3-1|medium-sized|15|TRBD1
CASSQAGQHNEKLFF
TGTGCCAGCAGCCAAGCGGGACAGCATAATGAAAAACTGTTTTTT
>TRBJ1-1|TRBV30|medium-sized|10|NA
CARGGTEAFF
TGTGCCCGGGGAGGCACTGAAGCTTTCTTT
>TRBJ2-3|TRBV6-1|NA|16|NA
CASSELGSSSTDTQYF
TGTGCCAGCAGTGAATTGGGGTCCTCTAGCACAGATACGCAGTATTTT
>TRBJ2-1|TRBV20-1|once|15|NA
CSARDLSGGTNEQFF
TGCAGTGCTAGAGATCTCAGTGGCGGGACGAATGAGCAGTTCTTC
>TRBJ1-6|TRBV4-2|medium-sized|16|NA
CASSQLVAGYNSPLHF
TGTGCCAGCAGCCAATTGGTGGCCGGCTATAATTCACCCCTCCACTTT
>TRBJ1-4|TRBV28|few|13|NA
CASSLDGDEKLFF
TGTGCCAGCAGTCTGGACGGAGATGAAAAACTGTTTTTT
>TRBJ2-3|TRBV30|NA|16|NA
CAWSASESWNTDTQYF
TGTGCCTGGAGTGCCTCGGAGAGCTGGAACACAGATACGCAGTATTTT
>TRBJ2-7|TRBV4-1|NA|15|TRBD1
CASSQAWTGAYEQYF
TGCGCCAGCAGCCAAGCCTGGACAGGGGCCTACGAGCAGTACTTC
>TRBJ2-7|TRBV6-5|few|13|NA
CASSYTLVGEQYF
TGTGCCAGCAGTTACACTCTTGTAGGCGAGCAGTACTTC
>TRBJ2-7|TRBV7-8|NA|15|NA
CASSLGGQGLDEQYF
TGTGCCAGCAGCTTAGGCGGTCAGGGGCTCGACGAGCAGTACTTC
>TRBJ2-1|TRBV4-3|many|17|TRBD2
CASSQENSGNLYNEQFF
TGCGCCAGCAGCCAAGAAAACAGCGGGAATCTATACAATGAGCAGTTCTTC
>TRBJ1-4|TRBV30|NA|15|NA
CAWSVPWQNSEKLFF
TGTGCCTGGAGTGTACCGTGGCAGAACTCCGAAAAACTGTTTTTT
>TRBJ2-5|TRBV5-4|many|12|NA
CATRTGQETQYF
TGTGCCACCCGGACCGGACAAGAGACCCAGTACTTC
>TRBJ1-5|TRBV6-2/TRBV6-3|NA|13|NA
CASSVYSNQPQHF
TGTGCCAGCTCGGTGTATAGCAATCAGCCCCAGCATTTT
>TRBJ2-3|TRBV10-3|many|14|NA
CAISPGAGTDTQYF
TGTGCCATCTCCCCCGGCGCGGGAACAGATACGCAGTATTTT
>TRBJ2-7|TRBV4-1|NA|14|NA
CASSQDPRGYEQYF
TGCGCCAGCAGCCAAGATCCTAGGGGTTACGAGCAGTACTTC
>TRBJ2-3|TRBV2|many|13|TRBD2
CALGTSATDTQYF
TGTGCCTTAGGGACTAGCGCAACAGATACGCAGTATTTT
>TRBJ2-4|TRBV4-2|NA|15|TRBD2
CASSQESGRGNIQYF
TGTGCCAGCAGCCAAGAATCCGGGAGGGGAAACATTCAGTACTTC
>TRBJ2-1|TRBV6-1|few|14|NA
CASRPADSYNEQFF
TGTGCCAGCAGACCCGCCGACTCCTACAATGAGCAGTTCTTC
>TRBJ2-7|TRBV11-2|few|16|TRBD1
CASSDRRQGASYEQYF
TGTGCCAGCAGCGACCGGAGGCAGGGGGCCTCCTACGAGCAGTACTTC